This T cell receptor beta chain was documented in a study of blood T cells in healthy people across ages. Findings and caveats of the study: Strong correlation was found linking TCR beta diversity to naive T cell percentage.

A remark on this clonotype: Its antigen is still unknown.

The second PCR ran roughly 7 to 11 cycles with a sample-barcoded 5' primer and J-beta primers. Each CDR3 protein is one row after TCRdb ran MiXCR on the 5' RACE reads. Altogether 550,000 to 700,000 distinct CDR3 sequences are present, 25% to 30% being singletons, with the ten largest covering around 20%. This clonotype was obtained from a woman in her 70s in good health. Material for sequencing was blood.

As DNA, the CDR3 is TGTGCCAGCAGTGGTGAGACTAGCGGTGTGAATGAGCAGTTCTTC. This sequence encodes CASSGETSGVNEQFF. The chain is built from TRBV6-4 and TRBJ2-1, with TRBD2 identical over 9 bases. Trimming at V came to 4 bases and at J to 7 bases, leaving 8 bases not matched to a gene. Germline CDR1 reads MRHNA; CDR2 reads SNTAGT. The CDR3 is 15 amino acids.